These T cell receptor beta chains were read from a single sample in a study of identical twins. Each CDR3 protein gets one entry after TCRdb re-called the 5' RACE reads with MiXCR. This sample yields some 260,000 distinct CDR3 sequences, of which around an eighth are seen a single time; 8.5% to 10% belongs to the top ten. What was sequenced was memory (CD45RO+) T cells sorted from blood. The receptors were sampled from a woman aged 18-30 years in good health. The CDR3 runs from the conserved cysteine through the conserved F or W. A D gene is named only where the DNA matches it firmly. Clone size is not always given. Where it is, it says once, few, many or a class for expanded clones.

d_gene,abundance,j_gene,v_gene,CDR3nt,CDR3aa
.,.,TRBJ2-3,TRBV5-1,TGCGCCAGCAGCTTCTGGTTGCAGTATTTT,CASSFWLQYF
.,.,TRBJ2-7,TRBV7-6,TGTGCCAGCAGCGCCTTGACTAGTGATTCCCTCTACGAGCAGTACTTC,CASSALTSDSLYEQYF
.,few,TRBJ1-5,TRBV9,TGTGCCAGCAGCCCCGCGGGGGGATTTCAGCCCCAGCATTTT,CASSPAGGFQPQHF
.,.,TRBJ2-5,TRBV30,TGTGCCTGGAGTGTACGGCGAGTGGAGACCCAGTACTTC,CAWSVRRVETQYF
.,few,TRBJ1-1,TRBV20-1,TGCAGTGCTAGAGCCGCAGGACCGAACACTGAAGCTTTCTTT,CSARAAGPNTEAFF
.,few,TRBJ1-6,TRBV6-5,TGTGCCAGCAGTTACAGGGGCGATAATTCACCCCTCCACTTT,CASSYRGDNSPLHF
.,once,TRBJ2-2,TRBV27,TGTGCCAGCATGGGTTATGGGAACACCGGGGGGCTGTTTTTT,CASMGYGNTGGLFF
TRBD2,few,TRBJ2-3,TRBV5-1,TGCGCCAGCAGCTTGGTATCGGGAGGCGACACAGATACGCAGTATTTT,CASSLVSGGDTDTQYF
.,.,TRBJ1-1,TRBV12-3/TRBV12-4,TGTGCCAGCAGGGCAGGGGCAAGCGAGAGCACTGAAGCTTTCTTT,CASRAGASESTEAFF
.,few,TRBJ1-1,TRBV5-1,TGCGCCAGCAGTCAAATACGGGGACATTTGAATCCGAACACTGAAGCTTTCTTT,CASSQIRGHLNPNTEAFF
.,.,TRBJ1-5,TRBV20-1,TGCAGTGCTAGAGATTCCCGGGGTCAGCCCCAGCATTTT,CSARDSRGQPQHF
.,many,TRBJ2-3,TRBV6-2/TRBV6-3,TGTGCCAGCGGATCTACTAGAAATACGCAGTATTTT,CASGSTRNTQYF
.,many,TRBJ2-3,TRBV12-3/TRBV12-4,TGTGCCAGCAGGCCAACTAGCACAGATACGCAGTATTTT,CASRPTSTDTQYF
TRBD2,.,TRBJ2-2,TRBV3-1,TGTGCCAGCAGCCTCACAACTACTAGCGCCTCGAACACCGGGGAGCTGTTTTTT,CASSLTTTSASNTGELFF
.,many,TRBJ2-1,TRBV5-1,TGCGCCAGCAGCTTGTTGGAGGGGAATGAGCAGTTCTTC,CASSLLEGNEQFF
.,.,TRBJ2-3,TRBV4-1,TGCGCCAGCAGCCTCGTTGTTGTTCGAGAGGGCACAGATACGCAGTATTTT,CASSLVVVREGTDTQYF
.,.,TRBJ2-7,TRBV7-6,TGTGCCAGCAGCCGTGCAGTTGCCTACGAGCAGTACTTC,CASSRAVAYEQYF
TRBD2,few,TRBJ2-5,TRBV5-1,TGCGCCAGCAGCTATGGTAGCTCGTTTCTGACGGGGGGGATCAAGGAGACCCAGTACTTC,CASSYGSSFLTGGIKETQYF
TRBD1,.,TRBJ1-2,TRBV4-3,TGCGCCAGCAGCCAAGAAAACTGGGACAGGGGGGATGGCTACACCTTC,CASSQENWDRGDGYTF
.,.,TRBJ2-5,TRBV12-3/TRBV12-4,TGTGCCAGCAGTTTCCAGAGTAGGGAGACCCAGTACTTC,CASSFQSRETQYF
TRBD2,many,TRBJ2-1,TRBV29-1,TGCAGCGTTTTAGGGCTAGCGGACTACAATGAGCAGTTCTTC,CSVLGLADYNEQFF
.,many,TRBJ1-3,TRBV12-3/TRBV12-4,TGTGCCAGCAGCGCACGGTTCCACTCTGGAAACACCATATATTTT,CASSARFHSGNTIYF
.,few,TRBJ1-5,TRBV6-1,TGTGCCAGCAGTGAGGTTTTGAGTCAGCCCCAGCATTTT,CASSEVLSQPQHF
.,few,TRBJ1-2,TRBV10-3,TGTGCCATCAGTGAGTTGGCGTTGGGGAGGTATGGCTACACCTTC,CAISELALGRYGYTF
.,few,TRBJ2-6,TRBV6-1,TGTGCCAGCAAAATCGAACGGGACTTCGTCTCTGGGGCCAACGTCCTGACTTTC,CASKIERDFVSGANVLTF
.,many,TRBJ1-5,TRBV20-1,TGCAGTGCTGGGGAGGGAACTCAGCCCCAGCATTTT,CSAGEGTQPQHF
.,.,TRBJ2-7,TRBV5-1,TGCGCCAGCAAAGGGGTGTCCTACGAGCAGTACTTC,CASKGVSYEQYF
TRBD2,few,TRBJ2-3,TRBV3-1,TGTGCCAGCAGCCAAGGACCTAGCGGGGCCCCCGCCCGTACGCAGTATTTT,CASSQGPSGAPARTQYF
.,.,TRBJ2-3,TRBV25-1,TGTGCCAGCAGTGACTCACGGACTCTAGGAGATACGCAGTATTTT,CASSDSRTLGDTQYF
.,.,TRBJ2-5,TRBV20-1,TGCAGTGCTTCACCCCATGAGACCCAGTACTTC,CSASPHETQYF
.,.,TRBJ2-7,TRBV20-1,TGCAGTGCTAGAGACAGGGCGGCCGAGCAGTACTTC,CSARDRAAEQYF
TRBD2,many,TRBJ2-2,TRBV6-2/TRBV6-3,TGTGCCAGCAGTTACGGGACTAGCGACACCGGGGAGCTGTTTTTT,CASSYGTSDTGELFF
TRBD1,few,TRBJ2-7,TRBV11-2,TGTGCCAGCAGCTTTGACAGGGAGTACTACGAGCAGTACTTC,CASSFDREYYEQYF
TRBD2,few,TRBJ2-5,TRBV10-3,TGTGCCATCAGCCGTGAAAGCGGGAGGCCCCAAGAGACCCAGTACTTC,CAISRESGRPQETQYF
.,few,TRBJ1-3,TRBV3-1,TGTGCCAGCAGCCAATCCCGGATACGCTCTGGAAACACCATATATTTT,CASSQSRIRSGNTIYF
.,.,TRBJ2-1,TRBV5-5,TGTGCCAGCAGCTTCGAATGGGGACACAATGAGCAGTTCTTC,CASSFEWGHNEQFF
TRBD2,many,TRBJ2-5,TRBV15,TGTGCCACCAGAGCTCCCCGGGCTAGCGGTGAAGAGACCCAGTACTTC,CATRAPRASGEETQYF
.,few,TRBJ2-3,TRBV2,TGTGCCAGCAGTGAAGAGCTTTGGGAGACAGATACGCAGTATTTT,CASSEELWETDTQYF
.,few,TRBJ1-2,TRBV6-1,TGTGCCAGCAGTAATCTCCCGGTCTATGGCTACACCTTC,CASSNLPVYGYTF
.,.,TRBJ1-1,TRBV7-9,TGTGCCACAGAACAGGGATTGAACACTGAAGCTTTCTTT,CATEQGLNTEAFF
TRBD2,few,TRBJ2-4,TRBV4-1,TGCGCCAGCAGCCAAGTGACTAGCGGGGGTAAAAACATTCAGTACTTC,CASSQVTSGGKNIQYF
TRBD1,few,TRBJ2-2,TRBV7-7,TGTGCTAGCAGCTGGGGGACAGTCACCGGGGAGCTGTTTTTT,CASSWGTVTGELFF
.,.,TRBJ2-3,TRBV27,TGTGCCAGCAGTTTTGGTTCGTGGGATACGCAGTATTTT,CASSFGSWDTQYF